This paragraph covers one TCR beta chain sequence. This clone has ten or more counts. There is no known antigen for this receptor. The input lacks base qualities; no much larger clone sits a single base away. Including the terminal cysteine and phenylalanine, the CDR3 comprises 16 residues. Only the CDR3 part of the read is kept: 48 bases, read in frame from the first base. The germline V end is reduced by 1 base and the J end by 3 bases; junction bases left unmatched: 3. Per the germline V gene, SGHAT is the CDR1 and FQNNGV is the CDR2. No treatment had been received by any patient before thyroid surgery. Using T-cell receptor beta sequencing, the study looked back at clinical samples from patients collected from about 2011 to 2019. The source of the sample is a study of metastatic and nonmetastatic thyroid tumors (dated by TCRdb to 2020 to 2021). At the level of the whole study: For patients with malignant and with benign thyroid disease, the researchers compared repertoires between peripheral blood samples and tumor or nodule tissue samples. What the research found in general, with its limitations: TCR beta diversity was reported as significantly higher in malignant tumors than in benign nodules, in both blood and tumor samples.

The method behind the library was PCR. Sequencing used an Illumina HiSeq 4000. High-throughput sequencing was used to profile the CDR3 region of the TCR beta-chain in every patient. From the authors' description of their analysis: A classifier to discriminate distant-metastatic papillary thyroid cancer patients was built from CDR3 differences across clinicopathological groups. Repertoire diversity was assessed with the Shannon index, and tumor-blood repertoire similarity with the Morisita-Horn index. TCRdb reprocessing: public reads trimmed at Q25 with fastp, clones called with MiXCR, in-frame beta chains kept. The V and J calls reflect TCRdb's pipeline rather than the authors' work. This sample has 20,000 to 25,000 clones in its table, and 12% of those were observed once. The ten largest account for about 6.2% of the sample.

This sequence originates from a male donor with papillary thyroid cancer or a benign thyroid nodule (not recorded which). Some clones in this sample may be carry-over from other donors' samples. Recombination joined TRBV11-2 with TRBJ2-1, with 10 bases matching TRBD2. Sequenced material: blood. The DNA is TGTGCCAGCAGCTTAGTCCCTAGCGGGGGCTACAATGAGCAGTTCTTC. This gives the protein CASSLVPSGGYNEQFF.